The next 10 T cell receptor beta chains were all read from a single sample in a study of post-analysis software for immune sequencing data. The TCR beta cDNA libraries contained unique molecular identifiers. TCRdb analysed the PCR reads with MiXCR anew, one entry per CDR3 protein. This table holds about 810,000 distinct CDR3 sequences, 53% found once. Regarding the study as a whole: Controls showed lower frequencies than patients for roughly 5 TRBV segments, and TRBV5-6, TRBV5-1 and TRBV20-1 were among these.

What these receptors recognize is not known. Specimen: blood. These receptors originate from a girl aged 10-17 years with multiple sclerosis.

CDR3 region: CSASGWVAGRYEQYF. DNA of the CDR3: TGCAGTGCGAGTGGGTGGGTAGCGGGACGGTACGAGCAGTACTTC. The chain links TRBV20-1 to TRBJ2-7; 8 positions agree with TRBD2. The CDR3 runs to 15 residues. Germline-derived CDR1 and CDR2 are DFQATT and SNEGSKA (reference sequence). J gave up 4 bases and V 6 bases, and 14 bases lay outside the gene matches.

This clonotype was seen once. The V and J genes are TRBV5-6 and TRBJ2-4, with D uncertain. CDR1 and CDR2 (germline): SGHDT, YYEEEE. Trimming took off 4 bases at V and 8 bases at J, with 16 bases between the two ends. The CDR3 sequence is 14 residues long. In DNA, the CDR3 is TGTGCCAGCAGCCTGAGCCCCGAAAGTCACATTCAGTACTTC. Residues: CASSLSPESHIQYF.

The chain has TRBV4-2 and TRBJ2-7; 14 bases align to TRBD2. The CDR3 has 18 amino acids. The J segment lost 2 bases and the V segment lost 5 bases, leaving 11 bases of the junction unmatched. The germline CDR1 and CDR2 sequences are LGHNA and YNFKEQ. This chain's CDR3 is CASSSSTGTSGSPYEQYF. The DNA for the CDR3 is TGTGCCAGCAGCTCGTCAACCGGGACTAGCGGGAGCCCCTACGAGCAGTACTTC.

The chain joins TRBV12-3 or TRBV12-4 to TRBJ1-5; 8 nucleotides line up with TRBD1. V lost 4 bases and J lost 0; bases outside the gene matches: 8. This CDR3 is built from 17 residues. This CDR3 is CASSSRTGRVSNQPQHF. Written as DNA, the CDR3 is TGTGCCAGCAGTTCTCGGACAGGGAGAGTTAGCAATCAGCCCCAGCATTTT.

The table lists this clonotype with a few counts. This chain connects TRBV21-1 to TRBJ2-1; TRBD2, the table's D call, was not compared with the DNA. TRBV21-1 is termed a pseudogene. This CDR3 is built from 15 residues. The CDR3 sequence: CASSKAAGGLDEQFF. The CDR3 region has the DNA TGTGCCAGCAGCAAAGCAGCGGGGGGGCTGGATGAGCAGTTCTTC.

The J gene is TRBJ2-5, the V gene TRBV12-3 or TRBV12-4; D perhaps matches TRBD1 (6 bases). V was pared by 3 bases and J by 0 bases, with 11 bases between. There are 15 residues in the CDR3. CDR3 loop: CASSLGAGDQETQYF. CDR3 DNA: TGTGCCAGCAGTTTGGGGGCAGGGGACCAAGAGACCCAGTACTTC.

Details on this clonotype: The junction does not match germline at one end; this may be a read error. The chain employs TRBV9 and TRBJ2-4; TRBD1 is a possible D gene (6 bases). Germline values: CDR1 SGDLS, CDR2 YYNGEE. This CDR3 is built from 14 residues. The CDR3 DNA reads as TGTGTCAGCAGCTCAGTCCAGGGGCAGGGAGAGCAGTACTTC. Amino acids: CVSSSVQGQGEQYF.

The gene calls are TRBV6-1 and TRBJ2-1; 7 bases align to TRBD2. The germline gives CDR1 MNHNS, CDR2 SASEGT. The CDR3 has 17 amino acids. Trimming removed 1 base from V and 0 bases from J; junction bases left unmatched: 6. The DNA of the CDR3 is TGTGCCAGCAGTGAAGGAGTAGCGGGTAGCTCCTACAATGAGCAGTTCTTC. This codes for CASSEGVAGSSYNEQFF.

The rearrangement uses TRBV5-1 and TRBJ2-6; possible D gene TRBD1, 5 bases. The CDR3 consists of 17 residues. Germline CDR1 and CDR2: SGHRS and YFSETQ. The ends were cut back, 0 bases at V and 4 bases at J, with 14 bases in the middle. The CDR3 bases are TGCGCCAGCAGCTTGGGAAGGCAGGGAACAGGGGCCAACGTCCTGACTTTC. Amino acids: CASSLGRQGTGANVLTF. The full variable domain, completed using reference TRBV5-1 and TRBJ2-6, is KAGVTQTPRYLIKTRGQQVTLSCSPISGHRSVSWYQQTPGQGLQFLFEYFSETQRNKGNFPGRFSGRQFSNSRSEMNVSTLELGDSALYLCASSLGRQGTGANVLTFGAGSRLTVL.

The chain carries TRBV6-5 and TRBJ2-7, with 14 bases fitting TRBD2. Unmatched junction bases numbered 7, after V lost 0 bases and J lost 6 bases. This CDR3 region has 17 residues. The germline V gene encodes CDR1 MNHEY and CDR2 SVGAGI. CDR3 sequence: CASSYSEGLAGVSEQYF. In DNA form, the CDR3 reads TGTGCCAGCAGTTACTCCGAGGGACTAGCGGGAGTGAGCGAGCAGTACTTC.